One T cell receptor beta chain is described in this entry. The data originate from a study of control samples from healthy donors and cancer patients. The CDR3 contains 17 residues. Trimming cost V 4 bases and J 7 bases, with 23 bases left between them. Germline-derived CDR1 and CDR2 are MNHNS and SASEGT. Sequenced by immunoSEQ multiplex PCR; TCRdb stores in-frame clones only, minus some. This sample has 150,000 or so clones, with 85% to 95% found just once. The chain carries TRBV6-1 and TRBJ1-3; D possibly corresponds to TRBD1 (5 bases). This clonotype originated in a woman in her sixties or seventies in good health. The specimen was blood. The CDR3 coding sequence is TGTGCCAGCAGTGGTTTGTTGGATGAGGGGACGAGGAACACCATATATTTT. This codes for CASSGLLDEGTRNTIYF.